The rows below give T cell receptor beta chains drawn from one sample of a study of blood T cell repertoires in COVID-19. Only in-frame clones appear in the TCRdb table, and some are missing; sequencing was by immunoSEQ multiplex PCR. The sample includes 130,000 to 150,000 clones, over 80% seen only once; the top ten take 2.5% to 3%. Sequences were obtained from peripheral blood. The source of these receptors is a woman aged 40 to 49 with active or convalescent COVID-19. CDR3s include the opening cysteine and the closing phenylalanine or tryptophan. The D gene is left open where the match is weak. Where a row states a size, it is once, few, many or the class of an expanded clone; other rows omit it.

V gene	clone size	J gene	D gene	CDR3 protein	CDR3 DNA
TRBV28	-	TRBJ1-6	-	CASSSPPGARDSPLHF	TGTGCCAGCAGTTCACCCCCTGGAGCTAGAGATTCACCCCTCCACTTT
TRBV19	-	TRBJ2-1	TRBD2	CASSIRDYTYNEQFF	TGTGCCAGTAGTATTCGGGACTACACCTACAATGAGCAGTTCTTC
TRBV9	-	TRBJ2-7	-	CASSLGLLQGPAYEQYF	TGTGCCAGCAGCCTCGGCCTTCTACAGGGCCCTGCCTACGAGCAGTACTTC
TRBV7-2	few	TRBJ1-2	TRBD1	CASSLAGTANYGYTF	TGTGCCAGCAGCTTAGCGGGGACAGCTAACTATGGCTACACCTTC
TRBV27	-	TRBJ1-2	TRBD1	CASSFTGADGYTF	TGTGCCAGCAGCTTCACAGGGGCCGATGGCTACACCTTC
TRBV28	-	TRBJ2-4	TRBD2	CASSFWGGLAKNIQYF	TGTGCCAGCAGTTTCTGGGGAGGGCTGGCCAAAAACATTCAGTACTTC
TRBV19	-	TRBJ2-7	TRBD1	CASSIRDSSAYEQYF	TGTGCCAGTAGTATTCGGGACAGTTCTGCTTACGAGCAGTACTTC
TRBV5-6	-	TRBJ1-6	-	CASTGRPDGGSPLHF	TGTGCCAGCACAGGAAGGCCTGATGGTGGCTCACCCCTCCACTTT
TRBV7-9	-	TRBJ2-2	-	CASSFVPAYSPNTGELFF	TGTGCCAGCAGCTTTGTCCCGGCCTACAGCCCGAACACCGGGGAGCTGTTTTTT
TRBV28	few	TRBJ1-1	-	CASSLPGSEAFF	TGTGCCAGCAGCCTTCCAGGTTCCGAAGCTTTCTTT
TRBV28	-	TRBJ2-6	-	CASSLIPGSGANVLTF	TGTGCCAGCAGTTTAATTCCGGGCTCTGGGGCCAACGTCCTGACTTTC
TRBV18	-	TRBJ2-1	-	CASSPGRGADEQFF	TGTGCCAGCTCACCAGGCAGGGGCGCGGATGAGCAGTTCTTC
TRBV21-1	-	TRBJ2-7	-	CASSKERGKEWYEQYF	TGTGCCAGCAGCAAAGAAAGAGGGAAAGAGTGGTACGAGCAGTACTTC
TRBV9	-	TRBJ2-7	TRBD2	CASSVAGLATYEQYF	TGTGCCAGCAGCGTAGCCGGACTAGCCACCTACGAGCAGTACTTC
TRBV7-9	-	TRBJ1-4	-	CASSFRRGATNEKLFF	TGTGCCAGCAGTTTCAGGAGGGGTGCAACTAATGAAAAACTGTTTTTT
TRBV5-1	-	TRBJ1-1	-	CASSRSGLITEAFF	TGCGCCAGCAGCCGTTCGGGACTCATCACTGAAGCTTTCTTT
TRBV4-1	-	TRBJ2-5	-	CASSQGSREVETQYF	TGCGCCAGCAGCCAAGGTTCTAGGGAGGTGGAGACCCAGTACTTC